This is a list of T cell receptor beta chains from one sample in a study of blood T cells in healthy people across ages. TCRdb reanalysed the 5' RACE reads using MiXCR and keeps one entry per CDR3 protein. The sample gives some 1.5 million distinct CDR3 sequences, approximately 43% of which show up once; approximately 4% is in the top ten. Sequenced: blood. These receptors all stem from a woman under 30 in good health. CDR3s include the opening cysteine and the closing phenylalanine or tryptophan. Each record gives: clone size, J gene, D gene, V gene, CDR3 DNA, CDR3 protein. The D gene is left open where the match is weak. Not all rows give a size; the values are once, few, many and, for expanded clones, a class.

clone size: .; J gene: TRBJ2-7; D gene: .; V gene: TRBV6-2/TRBV6-3; CDR3 DNA: TGTGCCAGCAGTTATCTGGGGACTTCAACCGAGCAGTACTTC; CDR3 protein: CASSYLGTSTEQYF
clone size: .; J gene: TRBJ1-4; D gene: TRBD1; V gene: TRBV5-1; CDR3 DNA: TGCGCCAGCAGCCGATCCGGGACAGGGTCAACTAGTGAAAAACTGTTTTTT; CDR3 protein: CASSRSGTGSTSEKLFF
clone size: .; J gene: TRBJ1-2; D gene: .; V gene: TRBV7-9; CDR3 DNA: TGTGCCAGCAGTCAACCTATCTCGGGCCCTAAAGATGGCTACACCTTC; CDR3 protein: CASSQPISGPKDGYTF
clone size: .; J gene: TRBJ1-6; D gene: .; V gene: TRBV20-1; CDR3 DNA: TGCAGTGCAGAAGCCGGGTCCTCAAATTCACCCCTCCACTTT; CDR3 protein: CSAEAGSSNSPLHF
clone size: .; J gene: TRBJ2-7; D gene: .; V gene: TRBV3-1; CDR3 DNA: TGTGCCAGCAGCCGACAGCGCTCCTACAATGAGCAGTACTTC; CDR3 protein: CASSRQRSYNEQYF
clone size: .; J gene: TRBJ2-7; D gene: .; V gene: TRBV29-1; CDR3 DNA: TGCAGCGTTGATTGGGGCCGAAGGGACGAGCAGTACTTC; CDR3 protein: CSVDWGRRDEQYF
clone size: few; J gene: TRBJ2-7; D gene: .; V gene: TRBV7-9; CDR3 DNA: TGTGCCAGCAGCATTGACTACGAGCAGTACTTC; CDR3 protein: CASSIDYEQYF
clone size: .; J gene: TRBJ1-3; D gene: .; V gene: TRBV4-1; CDR3 DNA: TGCGCCAGCAGCCATGCTTCTCCGTACTCTGGAAACACCATATATTTT; CDR3 protein: CASSHASPYSGNTIYF
clone size: .; J gene: TRBJ2-3; D gene: TRBD2; V gene: TRBV4-3; CDR3 DNA: TGCGCCAGCAGCCCACAACTAGCGACCGGACGAGATACGCAGTATTTT; CDR3 protein: CASSPQLATGRDTQYF
clone size: .; J gene: TRBJ2-7; D gene: .; V gene: TRBV27; CDR3 DNA: TGTGCCAGCAGTCCTAGAGTTGGATACAATGAGCAGTACTTC; CDR3 protein: CASSPRVGYNEQYF
clone size: .; J gene: TRBJ2-1; D gene: .; V gene: TRBV10-3; CDR3 DNA: TGTGCCATCAGTGTACCCATGCAGTGGGGAAGCTCCTACAATGAGCAGTTCTTC; CDR3 protein: CAISVPMQWGSSYNEQFF
clone size: once; J gene: TRBJ2-1; D gene: .; V gene: TRBV20-1; CDR3 DNA: TGCAGTGCTGTTCCCCGGGGGGCCATACTGAATAAGCAGTTCTTC; CDR3 protein: CSAVPRGAILNKQFF
clone size: .; J gene: TRBJ2-7; D gene: .; V gene: TRBV7-2; CDR3 DNA: TGTGCCAGCAGCTTAGCGTTAGGTGGGAGTTTATACGAGCAGTACTTC; CDR3 protein: CASSLALGGSLYEQYF
clone size: .; J gene: TRBJ1-5; D gene: TRBD1; V gene: TRBV10-3; CDR3 DNA: TGTGCCATCAGTGAGGGACAGGGACAGAGCCGCTCGGCCCAGCATTTT; CDR3 protein: CAISEGQGQSRSAQHF
clone size: .; J gene: TRBJ2-7; D gene: TRBD1; V gene: TRBV28; CDR3 DNA: TGTGCCAGCAGTTTCCGACAGGGATACGACCGATCCTACGAGCAGTACTTC; CDR3 protein: CASSFRQGYDRSYEQYF
clone size: few; J gene: TRBJ1-1; D gene: TRBD1; V gene: TRBV5-1; CDR3 DNA: TGCGCCAGCAGCTTGGTAGGGACAGGGACTGAAGCTTTCTTT; CDR3 protein: CASSLVGTGTEAFF
clone size: many; J gene: TRBJ2-4; D gene: .; V gene: TRBV24-1; CDR3 DNA: TGTGCCACCAGCACAACCGACGCTGCTCTCAAAAACATTCAGTACTTC; CDR3 protein: CATSTTDAALKNIQYF
clone size: .; J gene: TRBJ2-1; D gene: .; V gene: TRBV24-1; CDR3 DNA: TGTGCCACCAGTGAAAGGGATTCCGACAATGAGCAGTTCTTC; CDR3 protein: CATSERDSDNEQFF
clone size: .; J gene: TRBJ1-2; D gene: .; V gene: TRBV4-1; CDR3 DNA: TGCGCCAGCAGCCCCCCGGGGAGGGACGGCTACACCTTC; CDR3 protein: CASSPPGRDGYTF
clone size: few; J gene: TRBJ2-1; D gene: TRBD2; V gene: TRBV11-2; CDR3 DNA: TGTGCCAGCAGCCCGGGACTAGCGGGGGACAATGATTGGCAGTTCTTC; CDR3 protein: CASSPGLAGDNDWQFF
clone size: many; J gene: TRBJ1-1; D gene: TRBD1; V gene: TRBV6-5; CDR3 DNA: TGTGCCAGCAGGCGGGACAGGAGAAACACTGAAGCTTTCTTT; CDR3 protein: CASRRDRRNTEAFF
clone size: .; J gene: TRBJ2-7; D gene: .; V gene: TRBV5-1; CDR3 DNA: TGCGCCAGCAGGGAACCGGGAAATGAGCAGTACTTC; CDR3 protein: CASREPGNEQYF
clone size: .; J gene: TRBJ2-3; D gene: TRBD2; V gene: TRBV7-2; CDR3 DNA: TGTGCCAGCAGCGTCACTAGCGGGGGGGCGTTTAGAGATACGCAGTATTTT; CDR3 protein: CASSVTSGGAFRDTQYF
clone size: .; J gene: TRBJ2-5; D gene: .; V gene: TRBV20-1; CDR3 DNA: TGCAGTGCTAACCGGGAACACCAAGAGACCCAGTACTTC; CDR3 protein: CSANREHQETQYF